Reported below is one TCR beta chain. The sample belongs to a study of T cell changes during pregnancy in multiple sclerosis. TCRdb's table, derived via immunoSEQ multiplex PCR, lists solely in-frame clones and lacks some. This table holds about 69,000 clones, under 95% found once. This CDR3 is 15 amino acids long. Looked up from germline, CDR1 is SQVTM and CDR2 is ANQGSEA. With V trimmed by 5 bases and J by 4 bases, 9 bases remained unmatched. The receptor's source is a female donor with multiple sclerosis, enrolled in a pregnancy study. The material was peripheral blood, obtained in the third trimester of pregnancy. The chain uses TRBV29-1 and TRBJ2-1; 9 bases map to TRBD2. The CDR3 DNA reads TGCAGCGTTTTCCCGGGTAGCGGGGGTTACAATGAGCAGTTCTTC. This sequence encodes CSVFPGSGGYNEQFF.